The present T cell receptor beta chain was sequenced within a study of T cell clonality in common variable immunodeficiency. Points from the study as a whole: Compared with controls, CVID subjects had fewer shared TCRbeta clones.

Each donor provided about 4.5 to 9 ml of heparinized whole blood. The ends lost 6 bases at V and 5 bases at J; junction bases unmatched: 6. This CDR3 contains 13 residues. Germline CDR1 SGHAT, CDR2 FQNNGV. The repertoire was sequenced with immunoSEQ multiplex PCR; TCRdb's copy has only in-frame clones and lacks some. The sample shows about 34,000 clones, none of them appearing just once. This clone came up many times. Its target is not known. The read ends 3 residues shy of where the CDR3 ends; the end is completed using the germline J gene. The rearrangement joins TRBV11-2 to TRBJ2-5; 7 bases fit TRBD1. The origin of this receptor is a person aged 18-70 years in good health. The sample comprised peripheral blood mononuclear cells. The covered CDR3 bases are TGTGCCAGCAGATACGGGACAGTGGAGACC. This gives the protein CASRYGTVET. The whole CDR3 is CASRYGTVETQYF.